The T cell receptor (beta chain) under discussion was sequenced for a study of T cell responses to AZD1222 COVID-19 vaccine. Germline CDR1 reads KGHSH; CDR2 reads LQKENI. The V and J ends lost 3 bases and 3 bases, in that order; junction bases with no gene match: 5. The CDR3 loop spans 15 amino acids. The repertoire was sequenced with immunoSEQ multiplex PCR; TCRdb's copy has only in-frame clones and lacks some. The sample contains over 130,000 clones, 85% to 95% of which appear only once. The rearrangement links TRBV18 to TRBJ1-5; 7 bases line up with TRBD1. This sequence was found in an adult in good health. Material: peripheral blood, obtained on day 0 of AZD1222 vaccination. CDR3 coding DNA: TGTGCCAGCTCACCCCAGACAGGGAACAATCAGCCCCAGCATTTT. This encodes CASSPQTGNNQPQHF.